This TCR beta chain was observed in a study of T cell responses to AZD1222 COVID-19 vaccine (dated by TCRdb to the early 2020s). As for the study more broadly: A total of 230 to 250 trial participants underwent TCR sequencing, of whom 200 to 220 received two doses of AZD1222 and about 26 received two doses of the MenACWY control vaccine. Trial participants were enrolled by age into 18-55, 56-69 and 70-plus year subgroups, with approximately 150, 28 and 58 TCR-sequenced participants respectively.

The CDR3 regions of human TCRbeta chains were analyzed by immunosequencing. Concerning the study's data processing: Repertoire TCRs were matched against a reference library of SARS-CoV-2-specific TCRs generated with the MIRA antigen-specificity platform. Breadth meant the fraction of unique TCRs that were SARS-CoV-2-associated, whereas depth meant the fraction of total T cells that were SARS-CoV-2-associated. Using the MIRA data, each spike-specific TCR was mapped to the spike region that the TCR reacts to and placed in a CD4 or CD8 class. Log10-transformed breadth and depth values were compared by one-way ANOVA with Sidak's multiple comparisons tests. This immuneACCESS table, as held by TCRdb, lists in-frame sequences with V and J called but not all clones. Of the missing ones, under half trace to an unresolved V gene in checked studies; the others have no known cause. From that table come the V and J calls and clone size; the DNA was used to work out D and trimming. The sample data list around 80,000 clones, and around 93% of these were observed just once. Clones ranked in the top ten supply 8% of the sample.

Details on this clone: What this receptor recognizes is not known. No base quality values were provided; no much bigger clone lies one nucleotide off.

The V end gives up 1 base and the J end 11 bases, leaving 7 bases in the junction not matched to a gene. CDR1 and CDR2 are read off the germline V gene (reference sequence) as LGHDT and YNNKEL. Taken from cysteine to phenylalanine, the CDR3 has 15 residues. CDR3 DNA is the only sequence kept; it has 45 bases, read in frame from the first base. Per the publication, the time point label means: about 28 days (+/-7) after the second vaccine dose. AZD1222 recipients given second doses at about 4 weeks or at about 12 weeks were pooled, since spike-specific TCR depth and breadth were not found to differ between the two schedules. Vaccinee samples were obtained from the UK trials COV001 and COV002, which included a single-blind randomized controlled phase 2/3 trial of AZD1222 (ChAdOx1 nCoV-19) in healthy adults. For TCRbeta chain sequencing, PBMC samples were collected from trial participants at day 0 and at day 28 after the second dose.

What the research found in general, with its limitations: Most participants were white British and females outnumbered males, and the authors suggested that clonal diversity may have been underestimated. CD4 TCRs associated with the vaccine covered the entire spike protein, and the dominant responses were in regions 160-218 and 743-854. Spike-specific TCR breadth and depth rose significantly after two AZD1222 doses compared with day 0 and with MenACWY recipients. In the small 56-69-year group, the increase in depth fell short of significance, most likely because of low power. Reportedly, close to half of the unique spike-specific TCRs recognized epitopes lying outside the regions that are mutated in the B.1.351 and B.1.1.7 variants. Because no day 14 peak-response samples were available, repertoires were characterized only after the peak T cell response. Conclusions about previously exposed vaccinees were limited because only six AZD1222 recipients were SARS-CoV-2 seropositive at baseline.

The clonotype originates from an adult who received the AZD1222 COVID-19 vaccine. The V and J genes are TRBV3-1 (or the pseudogene TRBV3-2) and TRBJ1-6; 8 bases in the junction line up with TRBD1. The source was peripheral blood, collected 28 days after the second AZD1222 dose. The DNA reads as follows: TGTGCCAGCAGCCAAGGCGGACAGGGAAGAGCACCCCTCCACTTT. Translated, this gives CASSQGGQGRAPLHF.